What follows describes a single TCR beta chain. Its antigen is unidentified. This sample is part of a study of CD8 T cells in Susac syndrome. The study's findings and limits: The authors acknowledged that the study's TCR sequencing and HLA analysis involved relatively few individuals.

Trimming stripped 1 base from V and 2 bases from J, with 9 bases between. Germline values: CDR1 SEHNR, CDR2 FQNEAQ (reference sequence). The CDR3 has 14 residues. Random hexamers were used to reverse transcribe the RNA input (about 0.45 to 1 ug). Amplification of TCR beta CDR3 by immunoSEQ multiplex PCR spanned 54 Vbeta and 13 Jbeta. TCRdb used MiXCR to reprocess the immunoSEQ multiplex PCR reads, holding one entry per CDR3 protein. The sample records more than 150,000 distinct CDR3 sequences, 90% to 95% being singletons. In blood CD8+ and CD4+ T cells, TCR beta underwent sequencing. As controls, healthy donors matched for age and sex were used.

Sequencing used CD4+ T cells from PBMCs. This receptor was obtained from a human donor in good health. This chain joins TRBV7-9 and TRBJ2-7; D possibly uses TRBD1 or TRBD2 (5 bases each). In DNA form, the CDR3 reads TGTGCCAGCAGCTTAGATGGGGGTGCCTACGAGCAGTACTTC. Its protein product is CASSLDGGAYEQYF.